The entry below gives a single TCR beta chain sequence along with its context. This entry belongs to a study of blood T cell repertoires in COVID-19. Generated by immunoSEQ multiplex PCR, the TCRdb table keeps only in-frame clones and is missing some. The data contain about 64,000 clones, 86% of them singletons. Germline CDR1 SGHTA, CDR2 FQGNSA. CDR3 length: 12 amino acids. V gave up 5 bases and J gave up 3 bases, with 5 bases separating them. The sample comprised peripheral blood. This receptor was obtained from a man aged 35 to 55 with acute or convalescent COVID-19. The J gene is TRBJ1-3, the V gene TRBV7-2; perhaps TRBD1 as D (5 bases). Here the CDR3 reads CASSDSGNTIYF. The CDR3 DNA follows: TGTGCCAGCAGCGACAGTGGAAACACCATATATTTT. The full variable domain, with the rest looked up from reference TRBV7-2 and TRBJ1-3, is GAGVSQSPSNKVTEKGKDVELRCDPISGHTALYWYRQSLGQGLEFLIYFQGNSAPDKSGLPSDRFSAERTGGSVSTLTIQRTQQEDSAVYLCASSDSGNTIYFGEGSWLTVV.